What follows describes a single T cell receptor (beta chain). CD45RO-negative, CCR7-selected cells formed the naive CD8 fraction, which excluded terminally differentiated effector memory CD45RA+ cells. Sequencing was performed with immunoSEQ multiplex PCR; in TCRdb, only in-frame clones are kept and a portion is missing. The sample carries around 1.9 million clones, approximately 92% recorded once. These data belong to a study of shared clonotypes between healthy human individuals. The material sequenced was naive CD8+ T cells from PBMCs. The receptor comes from a young man in good health. Some clones in this sample may be carry-over from other donors' samples.

Written as DNA, the CDR3 is TGTGCCAGCAGCAGCAGACGGACCGATGGCTACACCTTC. This encodes CASSSRRTDGYTF. This chain uses TRBV13 with TRBJ1-2; no reliable D call. The CDR3 spans 13 residues. Trimming took off 5 bases at V and 6 bases at J, with 13 bases between the two ends. Germline loops: CDR1 PRHDT, CDR2 FYEKMQ (reference sequence).